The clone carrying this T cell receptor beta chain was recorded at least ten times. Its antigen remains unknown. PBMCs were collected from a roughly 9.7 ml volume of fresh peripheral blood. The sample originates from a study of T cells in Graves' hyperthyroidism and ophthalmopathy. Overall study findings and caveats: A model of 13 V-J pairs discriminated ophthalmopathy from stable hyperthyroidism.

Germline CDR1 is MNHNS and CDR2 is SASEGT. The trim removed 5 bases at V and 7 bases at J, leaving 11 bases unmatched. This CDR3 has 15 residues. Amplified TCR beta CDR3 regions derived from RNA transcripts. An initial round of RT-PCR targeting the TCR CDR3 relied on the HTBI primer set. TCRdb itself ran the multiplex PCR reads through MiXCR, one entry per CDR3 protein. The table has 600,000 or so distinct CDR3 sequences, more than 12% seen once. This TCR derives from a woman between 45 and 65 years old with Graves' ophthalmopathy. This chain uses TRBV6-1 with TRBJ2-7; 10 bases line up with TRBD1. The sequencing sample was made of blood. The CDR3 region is CASSRTDRGTREQYF. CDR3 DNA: TGTGCCAGCAGTAGAACGGACAGGGGGACCAGGGAGCAGTACTTC.